Here is one T cell receptor beta chain with its context. The target antigen is unknown. The data derive from a study of cytomegalovirus exposure and HLA in healthy donors. Study at large: Unique TCR beta sequences numbering 120 million or so came from around 180 million T cells in an earlier analysis. Overall study results and limits: The sole available immune exposure information was CMV serostatus. Some V segments (TRBV6-2 and TRBV6-3 among them) were excluded as indistinguishable. Most TCR beta V segments were productive about 90% or about 30% of the time in an earlier analysis.

The PCR used 60 Vbeta and 13 Jbeta primers. The protocol was immunoSEQ multiplex PCR, while the TCRdb copy is restricted to in-frame clones and leaves out a portion. The sample holds 150,000 to 200,000 clones, more than 70% seen once. CDR1 SGHNT and CDR2 YYREEE come from the germline V gene (reference sequence). The V end lost 4 bases, the J end lost 9 bases, and 14 bases lay between the germline ends. CDR3 length: 13 amino acids. V usage is TRBV5-4 and J usage is TRBJ1-5; no clear D gene. The sequencing input was PBMCs. The TCR comes from a boy between 10 and 17 years old in good health and CMV-seronegative. The CDR3 is CASSLDPSGPQHF. CDR3 bases: TGTGCCAGCAGCCTGGACCCGTCAGGGCCCCAGCATTTT.